One and the same sample provided the 18 T cell receptor beta chains below, sequenced in a study of blood T cell repertoires in COVID-19 (dated by TCRdb to about 2020). Receptor amplification or capture employed the immunoSEQ multiplex PCR assay. The table was pulled from immuneACCESS by TCRdb, which kept in-frame rearrangements only. Such tables lose some clones; where checked, under half of the loss comes from unresolved V genes, and the rest has no known cause. Across this sample there are 150,000 to 200,000 clones, with around 86% seen only once. About 7% of the sample comes from the top ten. Sequencing was performed on peripheral blood. Receptors were obtained from a woman aged 80 or older in a cohort sampled during active or convalescent COVID-19.

The V call is TRBV27, the J call TRBJ1-5, with D perhaps TRBD1 (6 bases). CDR1 is MNHEY and CDR2 is SMNVEV in the germline V gene (reference sequence). Trimming took off 3 bases at V and 6 bases at J, with 6 bases between the two ends. CDR3 size: 12 residues. The CDR3 nucleotides are TGTGCCAGCAGTTTCAGGGGTCAGCCCCAGCATTTT. This sequence encodes CASSFRGQPQHF.

The rearrangement joins TRBV18 to TRBJ2-7, with TRBD2 matching over 8 bases. This CDR3 spans 13 amino acids. Trimming at V came to 3 bases and at J to 7 bases, leaving 5 bases not matched to a gene. CDR1 is KGHSH and CDR2 is LQKENI in the germline V gene. DNA for the CDR3: TGTGCCAGCTCACCGGGACCGGGGGGGGAGCAGTACGTC. Translating it yields CASSPGPGGEQYV.

Here the CDR3 reads CASSADSTEAFF. The DNA of the CDR3 is TGTGCCAGCAGCGCTGACAGCACTGAAGCTTTCTTT. The chain is built from TRBV5-4 and TRBJ1-1, with D possibly TRBD1 on 5 matching bases. The CDR3 runs 12 residues. V was trimmed by 4 bases and J by 4 bases, leaving 8 bases between them. The germline V gene encodes CDR1 SGHNT and CDR2 YYREEE (reference sequence).

The chain employs TRBV7-9 and TRBJ2-5; possibly TRBD2 for D (5 bases). The V gene's germline CDR1 is SEHNR and CDR2 FQNEAQ (reference sequence). The V end was cut by 8 bases, the J end by 1 base, with 5 bases between. The length of the CDR3 is 11 residues. CDR3 sequence reads: CASGLQETQYF. CDR3 DNA: TGTGCCAGCGGACTCCAAGAGACCCAGTACTTC. The variable domain in full, completed from reference TRBV7-9 and TRBJ2-5, reads DTGVSQNPRHKITKRGQNVTFRCDPISEHNRLYWYRQTLGQGPEFLTYFQNEAQLEKSRLLSDRFSAERPKGSFSTLEIQRTEQGDSAMYLCASGLQETQYFGPGTRLLVL.

The chain recombines TRBV30 with TRBJ2-7, with a tentative D call TRBD2 (6 bases). Germline CDR1 is GTSNPN and CDR2 is SVGIG (reference sequence). There are 12 residues in the CDR3. Here the CDR3 reads CAGGGLTYEQYF. DNA for the CDR3: TGTGCGGGAGGAGGGCTAACCTACGAGCAGTACTTC.

The rearrangement links TRBV20-1 to TRBJ2-4; D is perhaps TRBD2 (6 bases). V was shortened by 7 bases and J by 7 bases, with 11 bases between the two germline ends. CDR3 length: 11 residues. The germline V gene has CDR1 DFQATT and CDR2 SNEGSKA (reference sequence). CDR3 sequence (DNA): TGCAGTGGCTTACGGGGGAACATTCAGTACTTC. Translated: CSGLRGNIQYF.

This clone has just one count. The CDR3 protein is CASSYSNGGAVGYTF. DNA for the CDR3: TGTGCCAGCAGTTACTCGAATGGGGGGGCGGTTGGCTACACCTTC. This chain joins TRBV6-5 and TRBJ1-2; weak D call: TRBD1 (6 bases). Trimming stripped 0 bases from V and 7 bases from J, with 15 bases between. Looked up from germline, CDR1 is MNHEY and CDR2 is SVGAGI. CDR3 length: 15 amino acids.

The rearrangement links TRBV5-4 to TRBJ1-6; 9 bases are shared with TRBD1. Germline V gene sequence: CDR1 SGHNT, CDR2 YYREEE (reference sequence). V trimming: 0 bases; J trimming: 10 bases; junction bases outside the gene matches: 8. The CDR3 covers 16 residues. CDR3 sequence reads: CASSLGLQGAGSPLHF. The CDR3, as DNA: TGTGCCAGCAGCTTGGGGCTACAGGGGGCAGGATCACCCCTCCACTTT.

The chain is built from TRBV21-1 and TRBJ1-4; the tabulated D call, TRBD1, remains unverified against the DNA. TRBV21-1 is an annotated pseudogene. CDR3 length equals 14 residues. The CDR3 here is CASSKWARNEKLFF. The CDR3 DNA follows: TGTGCCAGCAGCAAATGGGCACGGAATGAAAAACTGTTTTTT.

The chain employs TRBV5-1 and TRBJ1-4; weak D call: TRBD1 (5 bases). The CDR3 spans 18 residues. Trimming cost V 0 bases and J 3 bases, with 18 bases left between them. The germline gives CDR1 SGHRS, CDR2 YFSETQ. CDR3 nucleotides: TGCGCCAGCAGCTTGGTAATGAGGGGACTAGTCCCTAATGAAAAACTGTTTTTT. This codes for CASSLVMRGLVPNEKLFF. The full variable domain, its missing parts supplied by reference TRBV5-1 and TRBJ1-4, is KAGVTQTPRYLIKTRGQQVTLSCSPISGHRSVSWYQQTPGQGLQFLFEYFSETQRNKGNFPGRFSGRQFSNSRSEMNVSTLELGDSALYLCASSLVMRGLVPNEKLFFGSGTQLSVL.

J is TRBJ1-1 and V is TRBV5-4, with a weak D call TRBD1 (6 bases). Germline CDR1 is SGHNT and CDR2 is YYREEE (reference sequence). This CDR3 contains 14 residues. V was cut by 4 bases and J by 0 bases, with 10 bases left in between. CDR3 protein: CASSIQGLNTEAFF. CDR3 in DNA: TGTGCCAGCAGCATACAGGGTTTGAACACTGAAGCTTTCTTT.

The chain uses TRBV11-2 and TRBJ2-1; weak D call: TRBD2 (6 bases). The CDR3 spans 14 residues. Trimming shortened V by 5 bases and J by 8 bases, and 16 bases separated the two germline ends. Germline CDR1 SGHAT, CDR2 FQNNGV. CDR3 sequence: CASSLMTSDYEQFF. The CDR3 coding sequence is TGTGCCAGCAGCCTGATGACTAGTGACTATGAGCAGTTCTTC.

The rearrangement joins TRBV20-1 to TRBJ2-3; 15 nucleotides align to TRBD2. From germline, CDR1 is DFQATT and CDR2 SNEGSKA (reference sequence). V shed 3 bases and J 6 bases; nucleotides not matched to a gene: 7. CDR3 length: 16 residues. The CDR3 reads CSASLGLAGGGDTQYF. CDR3 nucleotide sequence: TGCAGTGCTAGTCTCGGACTAGCGGGAGGGGGGGATACGCAGTATTTT.

The chain links TRBV4-3 to TRBJ1-4; 10 bases are shared with TRBD1. The CDR3 is 15 amino acids. Germline V gene data show CDR1 as LGHNA and CDR2 as YSLEER. V lost 4 bases, J lost 7 bases, and 6 bases stayed unmatched. CDR3 sequence (DNA): TGCGCCAGCAGCCGCCTGACAGGGGGCGGTGAAAAACTGTTTTTT. This codes for CASSRLTGGGEKLFF.

The chain couples TRBV3-1 (or the pseudogene TRBV3-2) to TRBJ1-6; a weak D match, TRBD1 (5 bases). This CDR3 has 14 amino acids. V was pared by 3 bases and J by 9 bases, with 12 bases between. CDR1 and CDR2 (germline): LGHDT, YNNKEL (reference sequence). The CDR3 DNA reads TGTGCCAGCAGCCATCTAGGGGCGACTTCACCCCTCCACTTT. It specifies CASSHLGATSPLHF.

By share, this clone counts as medium-sized (0.01 to 0.1%). The gene calls are TRBV2 and TRBJ2-1, with D uncertain. The germline gives CDR1 SNHLY, CDR2 FYNNEI. The CDR3 spans 10 residues. The V end lost 4 bases, the J end lost 9 bases, and 4 bases lay between the germline ends. The CDR3 here is CASSGLEQFF. In DNA form, the CDR3 reads TGTGCCAGCAGTGGGCTTGAGCAGTTCTTC.

The chain joins TRBV3-1 (or the pseudogene TRBV3-2) to TRBJ2-7; 9 nucleotides line up with TRBD1. The germline gives CDR1 LGHDT, CDR2 YNNKEL (reference sequence). The CDR3 contains 15 residues. V shed 0 bases, J shed 6 bases, and the junction held 6 bases outside the gene matches. CDR3 nucleotide sequence: TGTGCCAGCAGCCAAGACTGGGGACAGGGAACCGAGCAGTACTTC. This sequence encodes CASSQDWGQGTEQYF.

This chain links TRBV7-9 with TRBJ1-6, with D possibly being TRBD1 (5 bases). The V and J ends lost 5 bases and 9 bases respectively, with 14 bases between them. CDR3 length equals 14 residues. Germline CDR1 is SEHNR and CDR2 is FQNEAQ (reference sequence). The CDR3 DNA sequence: TGTGCCAGCAGCACGTACGGGGGTGGTTCACCCCTCCACTTT. It yields the protein CASSTYGGGSPLHF.